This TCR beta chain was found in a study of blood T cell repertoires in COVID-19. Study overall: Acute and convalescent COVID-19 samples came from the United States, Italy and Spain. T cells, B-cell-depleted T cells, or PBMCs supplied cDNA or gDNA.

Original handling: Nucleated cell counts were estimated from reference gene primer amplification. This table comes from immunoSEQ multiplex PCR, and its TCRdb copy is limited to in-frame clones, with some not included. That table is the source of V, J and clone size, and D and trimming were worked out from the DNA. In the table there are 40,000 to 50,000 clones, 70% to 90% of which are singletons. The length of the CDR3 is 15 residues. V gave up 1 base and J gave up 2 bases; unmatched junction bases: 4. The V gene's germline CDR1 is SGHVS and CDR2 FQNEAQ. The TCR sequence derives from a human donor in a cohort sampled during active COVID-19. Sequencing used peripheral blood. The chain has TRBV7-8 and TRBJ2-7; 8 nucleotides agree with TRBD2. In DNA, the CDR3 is TGTGCCAGCAGCTTAGGAGGCGGGAGGACCTACGAGCAGTACTTC. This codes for CASSLGGGRTYEQYF.